Below, 3 T cell receptor beta chains from the same sample are listed, as sequenced in a study of graft-versus-host responses after intestinal transplantation. Their antigens remain unidentified. The protocol was immunoSEQ multiplex PCR, while the TCRdb copy is restricted to in-frame clones and leaves out a portion. The data contain roughly 120,000 clones, roughly 93% of them singletons. Sequenced material: unstimulated CD8+ T cells sorted from spleen or lymph node cells, taken before intestinal transplant. These receptors all stem from a human donor who received an intestinal transplant.

V usage is TRBV11-2 and J usage is TRBJ1-1; D is perhaps TRBD1 (5 bases). Trimming took 3 bases from V and 1 from J, leaving 18 bases between them. This CDR3 region has 17 residues. Germline CDR1 reads SGHAT; CDR2 reads FQNNGV. CDR3 in amino acids: CASSFGLGGGKNTEAFF. DNA of the CDR3: TGTGCCAGCAGCTTCGGATTGGGGGGAGGGAAGAACACTGAAGCTTTCTTT.

V gene TRBV5-6 combines with J gene TRBJ1-1; D possibly corresponds to TRBD1 (5 bases). Trimming took off 3 bases at V and 5 bases at J, with 11 bases between the two ends. This CDR3 is 13 amino acids long. Per the germline V gene, CDR1 is SGHDT and CDR2 is YYEEEE. CDR3 in amino acids: CASSWGGGTEAFF. The CDR3 coding sequence is TGTGCCAGCAGCTGGGGCGGGGGTACTGAAGCTTTCTTT.

The genes are TRBV6-6 and TRBJ2-7, with 10 nucleotides matching TRBD1. The CDR3 contains 14 residues. Trimming at V came to 10 bases and at J to 6 bases, leaving 12 bases not matched to a gene. Germline V gene data show CDR1 as MNHNY and CDR2 as SVGAGI (reference sequence). CDR3 DNA: TGTGCCATCGAGGCGGGGACAGGGGTCGGCGAGCAGTACTTC. Translated: CAIEAGTGVGEQYF.